This T cell receptor beta chain appears in the sequencing data of a study of PD-L1 blockade in urothelial cancer. Study summary: Patients' atezolizumab regimen, 1,200 mg intravenously every 3 weeks, began in the mid-2010s.

Measured with immunoSEQ multiplex PCR; TCRdb has only the in-frame clones, and not every one. This table holds over 40,000 clones, approximately 82% found once. Germline values: CDR1 SGDLS, CDR2 YYNGEE. The CDR3 has 16 amino acids. Unmatched junction bases numbered 5, after V lost 0 bases and J lost 6 bases. Whole-study findings and limits: The study found that durable-benefit patients expanded tumor-associated blood clones more at 3 weeks.

To note about this clone: Its antigen is still unknown.

Sample numbers ranged from 1 to 8 per patient, encompassing pretreatment and on-treatment collections. The rearrangement joins TRBV9 to TRBJ2-1, with 11 bases fitting TRBD2. The clonotype was recovered from a man aged 70-80 years with urothelial cancer. Specimen: PBMCs, collected around atezolizumab (anti-PD-L1) treatment. CDR3 DNA sequence: TGTGCCAGCAGCGTAGAAGGGACTAGCGGATTCAATGAGCAGTTCTTC. It is translated as CASSVEGTSGFNEQFF. The full variable domain, its missing parts supplied by reference TRBV9 and TRBJ2-1, is DSGVTQTPKHLITATGQRVTLRCSPRSGDLSVYWYQQSLDQGLQFLIQYYNGEERAKGNILERFSAQQFPDLHSELNLSSLELGDSALYFCASSVEGTSGFNEQFFGPGTRLTVL.